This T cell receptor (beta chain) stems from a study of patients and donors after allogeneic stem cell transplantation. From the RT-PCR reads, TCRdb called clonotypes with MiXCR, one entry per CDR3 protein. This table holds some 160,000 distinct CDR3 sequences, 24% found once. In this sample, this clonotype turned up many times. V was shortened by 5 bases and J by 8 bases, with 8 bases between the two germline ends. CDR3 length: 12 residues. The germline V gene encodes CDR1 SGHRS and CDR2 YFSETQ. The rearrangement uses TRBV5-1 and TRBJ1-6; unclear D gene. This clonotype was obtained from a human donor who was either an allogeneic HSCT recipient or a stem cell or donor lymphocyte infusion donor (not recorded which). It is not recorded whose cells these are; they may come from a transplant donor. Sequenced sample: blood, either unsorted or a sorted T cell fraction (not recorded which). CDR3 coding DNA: TGCGCCAGCAGTCAAACAGATTCACCCCTCCACTTT. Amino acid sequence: CASSQTDSPLHF.